The following is a T cell receptor (beta chain) sequence with its context. Between the trimmed V and J ends, which lost 5 bases and 3 bases, there was a span of 11 bases. The CDR3 runs 14 residues. Germline loops: CDR1 MDHEN, CDR2 SYDVKM. This sample is drawn from a study of cytomegalovirus exposure and HLA in healthy donors. Researchers ran the PCR with 60 Vbeta and 13 Jbeta primers. Data came from immunoSEQ multiplex PCR; TCRdb stores just in-frame clones and leaves some out. This sample has approximately 150,000 clones; roughly four fifths occur once, and the top ten carry about 10%. The TCR comes from a middle-aged man in good health and CMV-seropositive. The sample comprised PBMCs. The chain carries TRBV28 and TRBJ1-5; D possibly corresponds to TRBD1 (5 bases). CDR3 region: CASSGDSYNQPQHF. Here the CDR3 DNA reads TGTGCCAGCAGTGGGGACTCCTACAATCAGCCCCAGCATTTT.